This T cell receptor (beta chain) appears in the sequencing data of a study of control samples from healthy donors and cancer patients (dated by TCRdb to 2020 to 2021). For this clone: Its antigen target is currently unknown. Base-call qualities are not available, and no considerably larger clone is one nucleotide away.

The germline V gene gives CDR1 as SNHLY and CDR2 as FYNNEI. The CDR3 runs 15 amino acids, cysteine and phenylalanine included. This entry keeps only the CDR3 DNA: 45 bases, framed from base 1. The junction shows trimming of 5 bases on V and 0 bases on J, plus 10 bases between the germline ends. Libraries were constructed by the immunoSEQ multiplex PCR assay. TCRdb's version of the immuneACCESS table is confined to in-frame rearrangements and falls short of the full clone set. An unresolved V gene accounts for under half of the shortfall where checked; the remainder is of unknown origin. This sample has roughly 90,000 clones in its table, and more than 80% of those were observed once. The top ten clones comprise around 1.4% of the sample.

This receptor chain uses TRBV2 and TRBJ2-2; the D gene assignment is ambiguous. The sample was blood. The clonotype originates from a woman under 40 in good health. The bases read TGTGCCAGCAGTCCGTTTACGACGAACACCGGGGAGCTGTTTTTT. Its protein is CASSPFTTNTGELFF.